The next 26 T cell receptor beta chains were all read from a single sample in a study of T-cell memory formation after mild COVID-19. TCRdb fed the 5' RACE reads into MiXCR, producing one record per CDR3 protein. The sample has roughly 400,000 distinct CDR3 sequences; 24% are singletons. The sequenced material came from PBMCs or a T cell subset sorted from them (not recorded which). Every receptor here comes from an adult woman who had mild COVID-19 (a few samples of this study predate the infection). Cell type and time point are not known.

The chain combines TRBV28 with TRBJ1-2, with 9 bases that match TRBD1. Germline V lookup: CDR1 MDHEN, CDR2 SYDVKM. This CDR3 contains 15 residues. V shed 7 bases and J 3 bases; nucleotides not matched to a gene: 9. CDR3 in DNA: TGTGCCAGCACCATAAACAGGGGGCGTGACTATGGCTACACCTTC. As protein: CASTINRGRDYGYTF.

This chain uses TRBV6-2 or TRBV6-3 with TRBJ1-1; D remains unclear. V was shortened by 2 bases and J by 7 bases, with 5 bases between the two germline ends. CDR3 size: 11 residues. Per germline, CDR1 MNHEY and CDR2 SVGEGT. The CDR3 is CASSYRIEAFF. CDR3 nucleotides: TGTGCCAGCAGTTACAGGATTGAAGCTTTCTTT.

This clonotype has just a few counts. This chain connects TRBV7-9 to TRBJ1-1; tentatively, D is TRBD1 (6 bases). Trimming removed 6 bases at V and 3 bases at J, with 14 bases between. Germline V CDR1 and CDR2: SEHNR, FQNEAQ (reference sequence). The CDR3 sequence is 14 residues long. The CDR3 loop is CASRSWGADTEAFF. For the CDR3, the DNA is TGTGCCAGCAGATCCTGGGGGGCGGACACTGAAGCTTTCTTT.

This clonotype was seen more than once but under ten times. The chain carries TRBV24-1 and TRBJ2-7, with D maybe TRBD1 (5 bases). Trimming pared 3 bases from V and 5 bases from J, leaving 13 bases between. This CDR3 has 14 amino acids. CDR1 KGHDR and CDR2 SFDVKD come from the germline V gene. The CDR3 spells CATSDPTRAHEQYF. Written as DNA, the CDR3 is TGTGCCACCAGTGATCCCACCAGGGCCCACGAGCAGTACTTC.

This clonotype was seen only a few times. The rearrangement joins TRBV20-1 to TRBJ1-1; D not resolved. Germline lookup yields CDR1 DFQATT and CDR2 SNEGSKA (reference sequence). The V end was cut by 3 bases, the J end by 2 bases, with 19 bases between. The CDR3 totals 16 residues. The CDR3 sequence is CSASWQAFTTNTEAFF. DNA of the CDR3: TGCAGTGCTAGCTGGCAGGCATTTACTACCAACACTGAAGCTTTCTTT.

J is TRBJ2-3 and V is TRBV5-1; weak D call: TRBD2 (5 bases). CDR3 size: 14 residues. Germline CDR1 SGHRS, CDR2 YFSETQ. Between the trimmed V and J ends, which lost 0 bases and 5 bases, there was a span of 10 bases. Written as DNA, the CDR3 is TGCGCCAGCAGCTTGGTTAGGGAGAAAGATACGCAGTATTTT. It encodes CASSLVREKDTQYF.

This clonotype came up a few times. V usage is TRBV12-3 or TRBV12-4 and J usage is TRBJ2-2, with D uncertain. CDR3 size: 16 residues. Trimming stripped 6 bases from V and 7 bases from J, with 21 bases between. The CDR3 spells CASSPDVGRHGGELFF. The CDR3, as DNA: TGTGCCAGCAGCCCCGACGTCGGACGGCACGGCGGGGAGCTGTTTTTT.

The DNA for the CDR3 is TGTGCCAGCAGTGTACTAGCGGGAGTTGGTGAGCAGTACTTC. As protein: CASSVLAGVGEQYF. This sequence joins TRBV25-1 and TRBJ2-7; 11 bases map to TRBD2. V dropped 4 bases and J dropped 7; count of bases not matched to a gene: 6. The CDR3 sequence is 14 residues long. Germline lookup yields CDR1 MGHDK and CDR2 SYGVNS.

This clonotype appeared a few times. The chain has TRBV6-5 and TRBJ2-7; 7 bases align to TRBD1. V dropped 4 bases and J dropped 0; count of bases not matched to a gene: 9. The CDR3 has 16 residues. CDR1 and CDR2 from the germline V gene are MNHEY and SVGAGI. The CDR3, as DNA: TGTGCCAGCAGTTCGCTGAAGAGGGGGCTCTCCTACGAGCAGTACTTC. It codes for CASSSLKRGLSYEQYF.

This clonotype has just a few counts. This sequence joins TRBV20-1 and TRBJ1-5; D is perhaps TRBD1 (5 bases). Per the germline V gene, CDR1 is DFQATT and CDR2 is SNEGSKA (reference sequence). This CDR3 contains 13 residues. The V and J ends lost 1 base and 6 bases respectively, with 10 bases between them. CDR3 region: CSARGTGGQPQHF. For the CDR3, the DNA is TGCAGTGCTAGAGGAACAGGAGGTCAGCCCCAGCATTTT.

CDR3 nucleotides: TGTGCCAGCAAGAGGGGGGATGAGCAGTTCTTC. Translating gives CASKRGDEQFF. The rearrangement joins TRBV12-3 or TRBV12-4 to TRBJ2-1; tentatively, D is TRBD1 or TRBD2 (6 bases each). The CDR3 runs 11 residues. The V end lost 7 bases, the J end lost 8 bases, and 9 bases lay between the germline ends.

The rearrangement joins TRBV30 to TRBJ1-4; TRBD1 matches 7 bases. Unmatched junction bases numbered 4, after V lost 2 bases and J lost 4 bases. Looked up from germline, CDR1 is GTSNPN and CDR2 is SVGIG (reference sequence). The CDR3 spans 14 residues. CDR3 DNA: TGTGCCTGGAGTCCCGGGACAGTTAATGAAAAACTGTTTTTT. Its translation is CAWSPGTVNEKLFF.

The chain combines TRBV30 with TRBJ2-5; the D gene could be TRBD1 or TRBD2 (5 bases each). CDR3 length: 14 residues. V was clipped by 4 bases and J by 2 bases, with 14 bases between them. CDR1 and CDR2 from the germline V gene are GTSNPN and SVGIG (reference sequence). The CDR3: CAWNPGRLQETQYF. The CDR3 nucleotides read TGTGCCTGGAACCCGGGACGGCTACAAGAGACCCAGTACTTC.

This clonotype was seen a few times. The CDR3 is CASSVFGGAGYNEQFF. As DNA, the CDR3 is TGTGCCAGCAGCGTATTCGGCGGGGCGGGCTACAATGAGCAGTTCTTC. J is TRBJ2-1 and V is TRBV9, with D tentatively TRBD2 (6 bases). This CDR3 is 16 amino acids long. Germline loops: CDR1 SGDLS, CDR2 YYNGEE. V gave up 1 base and J gave up 3 bases, with 14 bases separating them. Full variable domain (rest looked up from reference TRBV9 and TRBJ2-1): DSGVTQTPKHLITATGQRVTLRCSPRSGDLSVYWYQQSLDQGLQFLIQYYNGEERAKGNILERFSAQQFPDLHSELNLSSLELGDSALYFCASSVFGGAGYNEQFFGPGTRLTVL.

This clonotype has more than one count but fewer than ten. This chain uses TRBV4-2 with TRBJ2-7, with 7 bases lining up with TRBD1. After removal of 0 bases from V and 3 bases from J, the junction contained 8 bases not matched to a gene. Germline assignment: CDR1 LGHNA and CDR2 YNFKEQ. The CDR3 runs 16 residues. Here the CDR3 reads CASSQDLTGVFYEQYF. The CDR3 DNA is TGTGCCAGCAGCCAAGATTTAACAGGGGTGTTCTACGAGCAGTACTTC.

This clonotype was detected only a few times. CDR3 coding DNA: TGCGCCAGCAGCCAAGAATGGACGGGAGGGCCTTACGAGCAGTACTTC. Translation gives CASSQEWTGGPYEQYF. The chain joins TRBV4-3 to TRBJ2-7, with TRBD2 identical over 8 bases. V was clipped by 0 bases and J by 4 bases; unmatched bases: 8. Germline V CDR1 and CDR2: LGHNA, YSLEER. There are 16 residues in the CDR3.

This clonotype was counted between two and nine times. The chain couples TRBV7-6 to TRBJ1-3; 7 bases map to TRBD1. V dropped 5 bases and J dropped 4; count of bases not matched to a gene: 8. This CDR3 has 15 amino acids. From germline, CDR1 is SGHVS and CDR2 FNYEAQ. The CDR3 sequence: CASSRNTGAGNTIYF. CDR3 DNA: TGTGCCAGCAGCCGAAATACAGGGGCGGGAAACACCATATATTTT.

The chain combines TRBV5-5 with TRBJ2-5, with unresolved D. The V gene's germline CDR1 is SGHKS and CDR2 YYEKEE (reference sequence). V lost 4 bases and J lost 5, with 9 bases in between. The CDR3 loop spans 12 amino acids. The CDR3 sequence: CASSPASETQYF. CDR3 DNA sequence: TGTGCCAGCAGCCCTGCTAGTGAGACCCAGTACTTC.

The CDR3 loop is CASSQPGQHNEQFF. The CDR3, as DNA: TGCGCCAGCAGCCAACCCGGACAGCACAATGAGCAGTTCTTC. The chain joins TRBV4-1 to TRBJ2-1, with D possibly being TRBD1 (6 bases). Between the trimmed V and J ends, which lost 2 bases and 5 bases, there was a span of 10 bases. The CDR3 spans 14 residues. Germline values: CDR1 MGHRA, CDR2 YSYEKL.

This clonotype was detected only a few times. The V call is TRBV24-1, the J call TRBJ2-3, with a tentative D call TRBD2 (6 bases). CDR1 and CDR2 from the germline V gene are KGHDR and SFDVKD. The CDR3 runs 14 residues. The ends were cut back, 5 bases at V and 5 bases at J, with 13 bases in the middle. The CDR3 DNA sequence: TGTGCCACCAGTGGTGCGGGATTAAGAGATACGCAGTATTTT. This codes for CATSGAGLRDTQYF.

Only a few counts were recorded for this clonotype. The chain employs TRBV7-6 and TRBJ2-3; D is unclear. Germline CDR1 SGHVS, CDR2 FNYEAQ. CDR3 length: 14 amino acids. V was pared by 2 bases and J by 5 bases, with 11 bases between. The DNA for the CDR3 is TGTGCCAGCAGCTTATCAGTAGGCGGAGATACGCAGTATTTT. It is translated as CASSLSVGGDTQYF.

The V call is TRBV6-4, the J call TRBJ1-2; D is perhaps TRBD1 (6 bases). The CDR3 is made up of 14 amino acids. The germline V and J ends were trimmed by 1 base and 7 bases, with 13 bases remaining between them. The germline V gene encodes CDR1 MRHNA and CDR2 SNTAGT. CDR3 loop: CASSDWGRGSGYTF. DNA for the CDR3: TGTGCCAGCAGTGACTGGGGCAGGGGATCTGGCTACACCTTC.

In its sample, this clonotype was seen a few times. The V call is TRBV11-2, the J call TRBJ1-1; D remains ambiguous. Germline CDR1 reads SGHAT; CDR2 reads FQNNGV. V lost 5 bases and J 1 base, leaving 14 bases between the germline ends. CDR3 length: 15 amino acids. The CDR3 is CASSAQGRKNTEAFF. Here the CDR3 DNA reads TGTGCCAGCAGCGCCCAAGGACGGAAGAACACTGAAGCTTTCTTT.

The chain links TRBV27 to TRBJ1-2; weak D call: TRBD1 (6 bases). The CDR3 is 13 residues long. The germline CDR1 and CDR2 sequences are MNHEY and SMNVEV (reference sequence). The V and J ends lost 4 bases and 2 bases respectively, with 8 bases between them. The CDR3 DNA reads TGTGCCAGCAGTTACAGGGAAAACTATGGCTACACCTTC. It yields the protein CASSYRENYGYTF.

The J gene is TRBJ2-1, the V gene TRBV5-6; 8 nucleotides agree with TRBD2. The CDR3 totals 15 residues. J lost 8 bases, V lost 0 bases, and 7 bases had no gene match. Germline CDR1 is SGHDT and CDR2 is YYEEEE. The CDR3 DNA sequence: TGTGCCAGCAGCTTGGTGGTTAGCGGGAACGATGAGCAGTTCTTC. Amino acid sequence: CASSLVVSGNDEQFF.

The chain employs TRBV20-1 and TRBJ2-5; D possibly corresponds to TRBD2 (6 bases). The CDR3 is made up of 17 amino acids. Trimming pared 0 bases from V and 5 bases from J, leaving 22 bases between. In germline, CDR1 is DFQATT, CDR2 SNEGSKA (reference sequence). CDR3 sequence: CSARDQRTIVREETQYF. The CDR3 nucleotides are TGCAGTGCTAGAGATCAACGGACTATCGTCAGGGAGGAGACCCAGTACTTC.